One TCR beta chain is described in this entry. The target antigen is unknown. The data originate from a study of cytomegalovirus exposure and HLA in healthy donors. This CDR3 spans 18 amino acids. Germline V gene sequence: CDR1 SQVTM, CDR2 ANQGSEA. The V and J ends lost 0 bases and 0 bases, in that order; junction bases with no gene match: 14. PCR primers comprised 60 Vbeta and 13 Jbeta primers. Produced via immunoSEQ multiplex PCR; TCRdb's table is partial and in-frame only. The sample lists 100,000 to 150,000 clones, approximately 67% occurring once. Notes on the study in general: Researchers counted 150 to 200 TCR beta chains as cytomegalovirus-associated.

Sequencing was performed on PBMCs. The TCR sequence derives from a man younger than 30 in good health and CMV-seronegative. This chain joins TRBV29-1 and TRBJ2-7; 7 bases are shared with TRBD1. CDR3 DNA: TGCAGCGTTGAAGAAAGTGGGTTGGTGACAGGGAGCTCCTACGAGCAGTACTTC. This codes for CSVEESGLVTGSSYEQYF.